These 10 T cell receptor beta chains were all obtained from the same sample, sequenced in a study of blood T cell repertoires in COVID-19 (dated by TCRdb to 2020 to 2022). The library was made by the immunoSEQ multiplex PCR assay. TCRdb mirrors the immuneACCESS table, restricted to in-frame sequences. Some clones are absent from its copies; in checked studies, under half trace to an unresolved V gene, and the reason for the others is unknown. The sample data list about 270,000 clones, and roughly 88% of these were observed just once. About 2.1% of the sample belongs to the ten largest clones. The material sequenced was PBMCs or T cells enriched from blood (not recorded which). These receptors originate from a woman aged 40-49 years with acute COVID-19.

The sample holds one count of this clone. CDR3 DNA: TGTGCCAGCAGCCCTCTCCTCGCCTACGAGCAGTACTTC. Protein sequence: CASSPLLAYEQYF. The rearrangement uses TRBV7-6 and TRBJ2-7; D gene ambiguous. CDR3 length: 13 residues. The germline V and J ends were trimmed by 5 bases and 2 bases, with 10 bases remaining between them. Germline V gives CDR1 SGHVS, CDR2 FNYEAQ.

The rearrangement links TRBV19 to TRBJ1-6; D perhaps matches TRBD1 (5 bases). The CDR3 is made up of 16 amino acids. Germline CDR1 reads LNHDA; CDR2 reads SQIVND (reference sequence). Trimming pared 6 bases from V and 6 bases from J, leaving 18 bases between. The CDR3 DNA reads as TGTGCCAGTAGAGTAGTCGGGACTCGAAGTAATTCACCCCTCCACTTT. As protein: CASRVVGTRSNSPLHF.

The chain is built from TRBV28 and TRBJ1-4; no clear D gene. V lost 2 bases, J lost 7 bases, and 14 bases lay in between. This CDR3 comprises 15 residues. The V gene's germline CDR1 is MDHEN and CDR2 SYDVKM. In DNA form, the CDR3 reads TGTGCCAGCAGTTTACGGGGTATTTTGGGTGAAAAACTGTTTTTT. It encodes CASSLRGILGEKLFF.

The CDR3 DNA reads TGTGCCAGTAGTACGGGACTAGCGGCCTGGGGTTACAATGAGCAGTTCTTC. Translation: CASSTGLAAWGYNEQFF. V and J are TRBV19 and TRBJ2-1; 11 bases fit TRBD2. This CDR3 comprises 17 residues. V lost 4 bases, J lost 4 bases, and 9 bases stayed unmatched. CDR1 LNHDA and CDR2 SQIVND come from the germline V gene (reference sequence).

The genes are TRBV10-3 and TRBJ2-5; 8 nucleotides match TRBD2. V trimming: 0 bases; J trimming: 2 bases; junction bases outside the gene matches: 5. The CDR3 loop spans 16 amino acids. Germline loops: CDR1 ENHRY, CDR2 SYGVKD. The CDR3 bases are TGTGCCATCAGTGAGTCGACCAGCGGGGGACAAGAGACCCAGTACTTC. This gives the protein CAISESTSGGQETQYF.

The rearrangement links TRBV29-1 to TRBJ2-5, with TRBD1 identical over 8 bases. The length of the CDR3 is 13 residues. V shed 7 bases, J shed 3 bases, and the junction held 7 bases outside the gene matches. The germline gives CDR1 SQVTM, CDR2 ANQGSEA. The CDR3 sequence: CSASRGLKETQYF. CDR3 DNA: TGCAGCGCTTCCAGGGGGCTTAAAGAGACCCAGTACTTC.

The J gene is TRBJ2-7, the V gene TRBV10-2; 9 bases match TRBD1. Germline assignment: CDR1 WSHSY and CDR2 SAAADI. The CDR3 is made up of 15 amino acids. Trimming at V came to 4 bases and at J to 0 bases, leaving 4 bases not matched to a gene. CDR3: CASSGPGQGSYEQYF. The CDR3, as DNA: TGCGCCAGCAGTGGACCGGGACAGGGCTCCTACGAGCAGTACTTC.

V and J are TRBV7-9 and TRBJ1-5, with TRBD1 as a possible D gene (5 bases). Trimming stripped 0 bases from V and 5 bases from J, with 11 bases between. Germline CDR1 and CDR2: SEHNR and FQNEAQ (reference sequence). The CDR3 sequence is 15 residues long. CDR3 bases: TGTGCCAGCAGCTTAGCAGGAGGGACCCATCAGCCCCAGCATTTT. Translating it yields CASSLAGGTHQPQHF.

This clone was counted a single time. The chain carries TRBV28 and TRBJ1-2; no clear D gene. Germline V gene sequence: CDR1 MDHEN, CDR2 SYDVKM. Trimming shortened V by 3 bases and J by 1 base, and 6 bases separated the two germline ends. The CDR3 is made up of 13 amino acids. The CDR3 region is CASSFDNNYGYTF. The CDR3 DNA follows: TGTGCCAGCAGTTTTGACAATAACTATGGCTACACCTTC.

A note on this clone: Other DNA sequences in this sample translate to the same CDR3. The chain couples TRBV5-1 to TRBJ1-2, with 7 bases that match TRBD1. The CDR3 has 14 residues. Germline V gene lookup returns CDR1 SGHRS and CDR2 YFSETQ. With 0 bases clipped from V and 1 base from J, the junction kept 0 bases outside the gene matches. CDR3 amino acids: CASSLGDSNYGYTF. CDR3 coding DNA: TGCGCCAGCAGCTTGGGGGACAGTAACTATGGCTACACCTTC.